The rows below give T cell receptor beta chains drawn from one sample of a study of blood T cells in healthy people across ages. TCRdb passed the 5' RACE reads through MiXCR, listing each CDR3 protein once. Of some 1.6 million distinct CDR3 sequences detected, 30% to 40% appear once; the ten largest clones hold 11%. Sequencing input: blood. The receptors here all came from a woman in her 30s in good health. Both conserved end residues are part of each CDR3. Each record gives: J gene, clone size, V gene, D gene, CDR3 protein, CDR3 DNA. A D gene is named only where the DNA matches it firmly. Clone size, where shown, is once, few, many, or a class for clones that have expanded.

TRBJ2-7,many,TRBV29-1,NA,CSVNLVPYEQYF,TGCAGCGTAAATCTCGTCCCATACGAGCAGTACTTC
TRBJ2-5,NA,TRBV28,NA,CASSQGGFWWGQETQYF,TGTGCCAGCAGCCAAGGCGGGTTTTGGTGGGGACAAGAGACCCAGTACTTC
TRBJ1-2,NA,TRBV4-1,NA,CASSQEGAPPGGYTF,TGCGCCAGCAGCCAAGAAGGGGCCCCTCCGGGTGGCTACACCTTC
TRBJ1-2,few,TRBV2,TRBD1,CAGGQGSYGYTF,TGTGCCGGAGGACAGGGGAGCTATGGCTACACCTTC
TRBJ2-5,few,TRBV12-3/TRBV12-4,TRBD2,CASGRLAGGQETQYF,TGTGCCAGCGGCCGACTAGCGGGGGGACAAGAGACCCAGTACTTC
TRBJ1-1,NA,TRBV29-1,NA,CSVEEAFF,TGCAGCGTTGAGGAAGCTTTCTTT
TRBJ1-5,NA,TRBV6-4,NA,CASSFSREQPQHF,TGTGCCAGCAGTTTCAGCAGGGAGCAGCCCCAGCATTTT
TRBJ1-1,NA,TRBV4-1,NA,CASSQESRQLNTEAFF,TGCGCCAGCAGCCAAGAGTCTCGCCAGTTGAACACTGAAGCTTTCTTT
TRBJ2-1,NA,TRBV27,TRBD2,CTSSSGASGEQFF,TGTACCAGCAGTTCTGGGGCTAGCGGTGAGCAGTTCTTC
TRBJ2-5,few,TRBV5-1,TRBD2,CASAVLAGTTGETQYF,TGCGCCAGCGCAGTCCTAGCGGGGACCACCGGGGAGACCCAGTACTTC
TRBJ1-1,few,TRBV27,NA,CASSRRVHTEAFF,TGTGCCAGCAGTCGCAGGGTGCACACTGAAGCTTTCTTT
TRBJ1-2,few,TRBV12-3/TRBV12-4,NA,CASSLRQGPGYTF,TGTGCCAGCAGTTTAAGGCAGGGGCCTGGCTACACCTTC
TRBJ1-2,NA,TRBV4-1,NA,CASSQVDGTNYGYTF,TGCGCCAGCAGCCAAGTGGACGGGACTAACTATGGCTACACCTTC
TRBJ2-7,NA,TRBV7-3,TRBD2,CASSPNGLAGTVEQYF,TGTGCCAGCAGCCCTAACGGTCTAGCGGGAACCGTCGAGCAGTACTTC
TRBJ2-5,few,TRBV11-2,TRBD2,CASSSAGGAGETQYF,TGTGCCAGCAGCTCCGCCGGGGGGGCTGGGGAGACCCAGTACTTC
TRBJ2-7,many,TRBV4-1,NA,CASSQGGDSYEQYF,TGTGCCAGCAGTCAGGGGGGGGATTCCTACGAGCAGTACTTC
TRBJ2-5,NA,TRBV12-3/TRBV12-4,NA,CASRPGGDQETQYF,TGTGCCAGCAGGCCCGGGGGTGATCAAGAGACCCAGTACTTC